These 30 T cell receptor beta chains were all obtained from the same sample, sequenced in a study of T-cell memory formation after mild COVID-19. TCRdb reprocessed the 5' RACE reads via MiXCR and lists one record per CDR3 protein. The sample carries fewer than 350,000 distinct CDR3 sequences, about a sixth recorded once. Sequenced material: PBMCs or a T cell subset sorted from them (not recorded which). The receptor source for this set is a man younger than 30 who had mild COVID-19 (a few samples of this study predate the infection). Cell type and time point are not known.

V is TRBV4-3 and J is TRBJ2-1, with 9 bases that match TRBD1. Germline V CDR1 and CDR2: LGHNA, YSLEER. CDR3 length: 16 amino acids. V was pared by 2 bases and J by 3 bases, with 5 bases of the junction left unmatched. CDR3 sequence reads: CASSQRRDRVYNEQFF. The CDR3, as DNA: TGCGCCAGCAGCCAACGTCGGGACAGGGTCTACAATGAGCAGTTCTTC.

This clonotype was seen a few times. This chain uses TRBV7-2 with TRBJ2-5; TRBD2 is a possible D gene (5 bases). CDR3 length: 14 amino acids. V was pared by 5 bases and J by 4 bases, with 14 bases between. Germline values: CDR1 SGHTA, CDR2 FQGNSA. The CDR3 DNA follows: TGTGCCAGCAGCCCCTCGCGGGCAGGAGAGACCCAGTACTTC. This encodes CASSPSRAGETQYF.

This clonotype has just a few counts. The chain employs TRBV7-9 and TRBJ1-5; maybe TRBD1 (6 bases). CDR1 is SEHNR, CDR2 FQNEAQ, per germline (reference sequence). The CDR3 spans 13 residues. V lost 6 bases to trimming and J lost 4 bases, with 10 bases between them. The CDR3 nucleotides read TGTGCCAGCAGGGCGGGACAAAATCAGCCCCAGCATTTT. It encodes CASRAGQNQPQHF. The full variable domain, with the rest looked up from reference TRBV7-9 and TRBJ1-5, is DTGVSQNPRHKITKRGQNVTFRCDPISEHNRLYWYRQTLGQGPEFLTYFQNEAQLEKSRLLSDRFSAERPKGSFSTLEIQRTEQGDSAMYLCASRAGQNQPQHFGDGTRLSIL.

The chain links TRBV7-3 to TRBJ2-5; 10 bases map to TRBD1. Germline V CDR1 and CDR2: SGHTA, FQGTGA. The J segment lost 7 bases and the V segment lost 5 bases, leaving 7 bases of the junction unmatched. The CDR3 has 14 amino acids. DNA of the CDR3: TGTGCCAGCAGCCCGGGACAGGGGACGGGGACCCAGTACTTC. Translation gives CASSPGQGTGTQYF.

The chain is built from TRBV20-1 and TRBJ2-1; 9 nucleotides align to TRBD2. Germline V gene sequence: CDR1 DFQATT, CDR2 SNEGSKA (reference sequence). Trimming cost V 0 bases and J 7 bases; bases outside gene matches: 10. This CDR3 comprises 16 residues. CDR3 coding DNA: TGCAGTGCTAGAGATCCAGCGGGGGGCCTATTTAATGAGCAGTTCTTC. This sequence encodes CSARDPAGGLFNEQFF.

The rearrangement uses TRBV6-1 and TRBJ1-2; D unclear. CDR1 is MNHNS, CDR2 SASEGT, per germline. The V and J ends lost 8 bases and 0 bases respectively, with 16 bases between them. The CDR3 is made up of 15 amino acids. CDR3 nucleotide sequence: TGTGCCAGCCGCCCCACGGGAAGAGCTAACTATGGCTACACCTTC. It yields the protein CASRPTGRANYGYTF.

V and J are TRBV20-1 and TRBJ2-7; D gene ambiguous. Looked up from germline, CDR1 is DFQATT and CDR2 is SNEGSKA (reference sequence). CDR3 size: 13 residues. Trimming took 6 bases from V and 2 from J, leaving 14 bases between them. This CDR3 reads CSAVPRTAYEQYF. CDR3 nucleotides: TGCAGTGCCGTCCCTCGCACCGCCTACGAGCAGTACTTC.

This clonotype was observed a handful of times. This rearrangement joins TRBV6-5 to TRBJ2-5, with 13 bases identical to TRBD2. Germline-derived CDR1 and CDR2 are MNHEY and SVGAGI. V lost 2 bases and J lost 1; bases outside the gene matches: 4. The length of the CDR3 is 17 residues. CDR3 region: CASSYPGLAGPQETQYF. In DNA form, the CDR3 reads TGTGCCAGCAGTTACCCGGGACTAGCGGGGCCCCAAGAGACCCAGTACTTC.

The V gene is TRBV29-1, the J gene TRBJ1-2, with 8 nucleotides matching TRBD1. The V segment lost 6 bases and the J segment 6 bases; nucleotides outside the gene matches: 9. CDR1 SQVTM and CDR2 ANQGSEA come from the germline V gene. The length of the CDR3 is 13 residues. Written as DNA, the CDR3 is TGCAGCGTAGATCGACAGGGGAGAGATGGCTACACCTTC. It codes for CSVDRQGRDGYTF.

A few counts support this clonotype. The J gene is TRBJ1-1, the V gene TRBV12-3 or TRBV12-4; TRBD1 agrees at 9 bases. V gave up 3 bases and J gave up 3 bases; unmatched junction bases: 2. CDR3 size: 14 residues. The DNA of the CDR3 is TGTGCCAGCAGTTTTCGACAGGGGGACACTGAAGCTTTCTTT. Its protein product is CASSFRQGDTEAFF.

J is TRBJ2-1 and V is TRBV9, with a weak D call TRBD2 (7 bases). Trimming pared 2 bases from V and 0 bases from J, leaving 15 bases between. Germline CDR1 reads SGDLS; CDR2 reads YYNGEE. This CDR3 is 17 amino acids long. DNA of the CDR3: TGTGCCAGCAGCGTCCAGGGAGGGGGGAGCTCCTACAATGAGCAGTTCTTC. Amino acid sequence: CASSVQGGGSSYNEQFF.

The gene calls are TRBV6-6 and TRBJ2-7, with 8 nucleotides matching TRBD1. Germline trimming cut 8 bases from V and 4 bases from J; bases unmatched to any gene: 7. CDR1 and CDR2 from the germline V gene are MNHNY and SVGAGI (reference sequence). The CDR3 is 13 residues long. As DNA, the CDR3 is TGTGCCAGCCTTGGGACAGGACCGTACGAGCAGTACTTC. The encoded protein is CASLGTGPYEQYF.

This clonotype was seen a few times. The J gene is TRBJ1-4, the V gene TRBV5-6; 7 bases agree with TRBD1. Germline V lookup: CDR1 SGHDT, CDR2 YYEEEE. The V gene end was trimmed by 6 bases and the J gene end by 4 bases; junction bases not matched to a gene: 3. This CDR3 comprises 13 residues. The CDR3 nucleotides are TGTGCCAGCACCGGGACAGATAATGAAAAACTGTTTTTT. It translates to CASTGTDNEKLFF.

This clonotype came up a few times. The chain couples TRBV20-1 to TRBJ1-2, with D unclear. The ends were cut back, 1 base at V and 8 bases at J, with 11 bases in the middle. Germline V CDR1 and CDR2: DFQATT, SNEGSKA (reference sequence). The CDR3 contains 12 residues. CDR3 nucleotide sequence: TGCAGTGCTAGAGTTGGCCTTGGCGGCTACACCTTC. The encoded protein is CSARVGLGGYTF.

This clonotype was detected a few times. The J gene is TRBJ2-5, the V gene TRBV4-3; D remains unclear. CDR1 is LGHNA, CDR2 YSLEER, per germline. The CDR3 runs 15 residues. The germline V and J ends were trimmed by 0 bases and 5 bases, with 13 bases remaining between them. CDR3: CASSQEVGHQETQYF. The CDR3 DNA is TGCGCCAGCAGCCAAGAGGTGGGCCATCAGGAGACCCAGTACTTC.

In this sample, this clonotype turned up a few times. The chain recombines TRBV6-2 or TRBV6-3 with TRBJ1-1; D is unresolved. The CDR3 length is 12 residues. Per the germline V gene, CDR1 is MNHEY and CDR2 is SVGEGT. The V and J ends lost 0 bases and 6 bases respectively, with 5 bases between them. CDR3 in DNA: TGTGCCAGCAGTTACTCGGGAGCTGAAGCTTTCTTT. It codes for CASSYSGAEAFF.

V usage is TRBV7-2 and J usage is TRBJ1-5; D perhaps matches TRBD1 (6 bases). The CDR3 has 15 residues. V dropped 5 bases and J dropped 8 bases, with 19 bases sitting between them. In germline, CDR1 is SGHTA, CDR2 FQGNSA. The CDR3, as DNA: TGTGCCAGCAGCCCTTCGACAGGCTCGGAAAAGCCCCAGCATTTT. Its protein is CASSPSTGSEKPQHF.

This clonotype was counted a few times. The rearrangement joins TRBV5-6 to TRBJ2-1; D unresolved. The CDR3 consists of 12 residues. V was cut by 6 bases and J by 3 bases, with 7 bases left in between. Per the germline V gene, CDR1 is SGHDT and CDR2 is YYEEEE. The CDR3 DNA reads TGTGCCAGCAACTCCCTCTACAATGAGCAGTTCTTC. Residues: CASNSLYNEQFF.

The chain carries TRBV12-3 or TRBV12-4 and TRBJ1-4; a weak D match, TRBD1 (5 bases). CDR3 size: 18 residues. Trimming removed 5 bases from V and 0 bases from J, with 19 bases in between. DNA for the CDR3: TGTGCCAGCAGTGCCCCTTTGGGTGGGGGAACAACTAATGAAAAACTGTTTTTT. As protein: CASSAPLGGGTTNEKLFF.

The V and J genes are TRBV14 and TRBJ2-1; D may be TRBD1 (7 bases). Germline CDR1 reads SGHDN; CDR2 reads FVKESK. V lost 4 bases and J lost 7, with 14 bases in between. The CDR3 covers 14 residues. In DNA, the CDR3 is TGTGCCAGCAGCCGACAGGGAGGTAGGAATGAGCAGTTCTTC. Its translation is CASSRQGGRNEQFF. Looking up the rest from reference TRBV14 and TRBJ2-1 gives the full variable domain: EAGVTQFPSHSVIEKGQTVTLRCDPISGHDNLYWYRRVMGKEIKFLLHFVKESKQDESGMPNNRFLAERTGGTYSTLKVQPAELEDSGVYFCASSRQGGRNEQFFGPGTRLTVL.

A few counts support this clonotype. The rearrangement uses TRBV20-1 and TRBJ2-3; 9 bases are shared with TRBD2. J gave up 3 bases and V 7 bases, and 11 bases lay outside the gene matches. Looked up from germline, CDR1 is DFQATT and CDR2 is SNEGSKA (reference sequence). The CDR3 is 15 residues long. CDR3 sequence (DNA): TGCAGTGTCCCTCGCCGTCTAGCGGGGACAGATACGCAGTATTTT. Translating it yields CSVPRRLAGTDTQYF.

The CDR3: CAISELADTQYF. The CDR3 DNA reads TGTGCCATCAGTGAGCTGGCGGATACGCAGTATTTT. The genes are TRBV10-3 and TRBJ2-3, with D unclear. Germline V CDR1 and CDR2: ENHRY, SYGVKD. This CDR3 contains 12 residues. V lost 2 bases and J 6 bases, leaving 6 bases between the germline ends.

The chain links TRBV30 to TRBJ2-7; 8 nucleotides line up with TRBD1. Germline CDR1 GTSNPN, CDR2 SVGIG (reference sequence). The CDR3 consists of 12 residues. V lost 3 bases and J lost 2; bases outside the gene matches: 0. CDR3: CAWRDRAYEQYF. In DNA, the CDR3 is TGTGCCTGGAGGGACAGGGCCTACGAGCAGTACTTC.

In its sample, this clonotype was seen a few times. This sequence joins TRBV20-1 and TRBJ1-4; a weak D match, TRBD1 (5 bases). The CDR3 sequence is 10 residues long. V was trimmed by 7 bases and J by 8 bases, leaving 8 bases between them. Germline V CDR1 and CDR2: DFQATT, SNEGSKA (reference sequence). CDR3 residues: CSGQREKLFF. The CDR3, as DNA: TGCAGTGGACAGAGGGAAAAACTGTTTTTT.

This sequence joins TRBV6-5 and TRBJ2-1; maybe TRBD1 (6 bases). The CDR3 has 13 amino acids. Trimming left V 5 bases short and J 6 bases short, with 11 bases between. Germline V gene data show CDR1 as MNHEY and CDR2 as SVGAGI. CDR3 protein: CASSHRVVNEQFF. The DNA for the CDR3 is TGTGCCAGCAGTCACAGGGTCGTCAATGAGCAGTTCTTC.

The sample holds many counts of this clonotype. The CDR3 coding sequence is TGCGCCAGCAGCTTGCTAGGGCAGGGAGGAGATACGCAGTATTTT. Amino acids: CASSLLGQGGDTQYF. V gene TRBV5-1 combines with J gene TRBJ2-3; perhaps TRBD2 as D (6 bases). Germline V gene data show CDR1 as SGHRS and CDR2 as YFSETQ. The V gene lost 1 base and the J gene lost 5 bases, with 14 bases spanning the gap. The CDR3 sequence is 15 residues long.

The chain employs TRBV27 and TRBJ1-2; the D is unclear. The germline CDR1 and CDR2 sequences are MNHEY and SMNVEV (reference sequence). The CDR3 is made up of 15 amino acids. With 4 bases removed from V and 1 base from J, the gap between germline ends came to 13 bases. The CDR3 is CASSSLTSLNYGYTF. DNA of the CDR3: TGTGCCAGCAGTTCCCTAACCTCCCTTAACTATGGCTACACCTTC.

The table lists this clonotype with a few counts. This chain uses TRBV20-1 with TRBJ2-5; TRBD1 agrees at 10 bases. The V gene end was trimmed by 7 bases and the J gene end by 4 bases; junction bases not matched to a gene: 9. This CDR3 comprises 14 residues. Germline loops: CDR1 DFQATT, CDR2 SNEGSKA (reference sequence). The CDR3 here is CSVNRDRGGETQYF. CDR3 sequence (DNA): TGCAGTGTAAACCGGGACAGGGGTGGAGAGACCCAGTACTTC.

The chain carries TRBV7-6 and TRBJ1-3; D is perhaps TRBD1 (6 bases). The CDR3 sequence is 12 residues long. Germline V gene sequence: CDR1 SGHVS, CDR2 FNYEAQ. V was pared by 8 bases and J by 6 bases, with 11 bases between. The CDR3 loop reads CASGGPLNTIYF. The CDR3 nucleotides are TGTGCCAGCGGGGGCCCTCTAAACACCATATATTTT.

This chain joins TRBV28 and TRBJ2-1, with TRBD2 matching over 8 bases. V lost 4 bases to trimming and J lost 7 bases; unmatched junction nucleotides: 6. The CDR3 extends over 14 amino acids. Germline CDR1 MDHEN, CDR2 SYDVKM. CDR3 coding DNA: TGTGCCAGCAGTTCTCCGACTAGCGTTAATGAGCAGTTCTTC. Amino acid sequence: CASSSPTSVNEQFF.